This T cell receptor (beta chain) was obtained from a study of T cells expressing NK-cell markers (dated by TCRdb to the early 2020s). Study-wide context: TCR beta-chain repertoires were profiled in sorted CD3+CD56+NKG2C+, CD3+CD56+NKG2C- and CD3+CD56-NKG2C+ T-cell subsets from seven or eight donors. Among the eight sequenced donors, only one was HCMV-seronegative, while the other seven were HCMV-seropositive. The eight sequenced donors were randomly selected healthy volunteers, three men and five women. Libraries were sequenced as 2 x 150 bp reads on Illumina HiSeq 2000/2500, MiSeq or NextSeq. Summary of the overall study and its limitations: In five to seven donors, the dominant CD3+CD56+NKG2C+ clonotypes were among the top 10 CD8+ clonotypes and accounted for roughly 1.0-8% of CD8+ T cells. Whether the expanded NKG2C-expressing T cell clones were specific for HCMV antigens was left unclear. Those dominant clonotypes were again the most abundant among CD3+CD56-NKG2C+ cells in a few donors, at about 25-60.1%.

Sequencer: Illumina HiSeq 2000. 5'RACE template switching, by which a universal primer site and unique molecular identifiers were added, was used to make TCR beta cDNA libraries. cDNA synthesis was primed from the TCR beta constant segment and was followed by two successive PCR amplification steps. In the authors' own workflow: MIGEC was used to demultiplex reads and group the reads by UMI, and MiTCR was used to assemble and quantify clonotypes. To remove erroneous sequences, TCR cDNA sequences were retained only when supported by two or more reads. The tcR package was used for downstream repertoire analysis, and clonotypes were matched between fractions using CDR3 nucleotide sequence together with V segment. VDJmatch was used to annotate antigen specificity against VDJdb, with one amino acid substitution in CDR3 permitted. The reads were reprocessed in TCRdb, with one entry per CDR3 protein sequence and no accompanying DNA. V and J calls and clone size were set by TCRdb, not the authors. This sample's records show 140,000 or so distinct CDR3 sequences. The ten largest clones capture roughly 12% of the sample.

A commercial ELISA kit detecting HCMV-specific IgG in serum was used to determine HCMV serostatus. Peripheral blood mononuclear cells were isolated from blood by Ficoll density gradient centrifugation. For this clonotype: What antigen it recognizes has not been identified.

From the cysteine through the phenylalanine, the CDR3 covers 14 amino acids. The record lacks a DNA sequence. CDR1 SGHAT and CDR2 FQNNGV were looked up in the germline V gene. The sequenced sample was blood T cells: a sorted CD56 or NKG2C T cell subset, CD4+ or CD8+ T cells, or bulk PBMC T cells (not recorded which). This chain joins TRBV11-2 to TRBJ1-1; absent DNA, TCRdb's TRBD1 call cannot be checked. The origin of this receptor is a young man in good health. Donor details come from another sample of the same person, matched by shared clones. The CDR3 region reads CASSLSPPATEAFF.